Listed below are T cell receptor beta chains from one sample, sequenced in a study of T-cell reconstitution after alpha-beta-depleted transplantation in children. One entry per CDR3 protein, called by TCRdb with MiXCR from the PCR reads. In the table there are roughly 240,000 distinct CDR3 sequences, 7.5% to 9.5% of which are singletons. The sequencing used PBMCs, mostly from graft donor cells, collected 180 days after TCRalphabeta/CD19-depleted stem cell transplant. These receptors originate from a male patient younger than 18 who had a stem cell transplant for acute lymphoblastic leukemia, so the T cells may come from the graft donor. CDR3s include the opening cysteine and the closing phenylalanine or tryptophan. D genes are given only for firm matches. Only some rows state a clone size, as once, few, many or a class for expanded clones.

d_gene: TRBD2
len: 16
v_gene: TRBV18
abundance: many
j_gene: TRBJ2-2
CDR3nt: TGTGCCAGCTCAACGACTAGCGGGACGAACACCGGGGAGCTGTTTTTT
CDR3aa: CASSTTSGTNTGELFF

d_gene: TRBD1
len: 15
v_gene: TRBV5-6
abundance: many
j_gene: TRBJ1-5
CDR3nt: TGTGCCAGCAGCTTGGCACCGGGACAGCCTCAGCCCCAGCATTTT
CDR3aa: CASSLAPGQPQPQHF

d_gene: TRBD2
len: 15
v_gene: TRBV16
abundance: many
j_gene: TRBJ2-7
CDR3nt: TGTGCCAGCATCGGTGGGCTAGCGGGACTCTACGAGCAGTACTTC
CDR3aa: CASIGGLAGLYEQYF

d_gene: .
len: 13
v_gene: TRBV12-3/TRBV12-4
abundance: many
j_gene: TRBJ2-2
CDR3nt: TGTGCCAGCACCAGGGGAGGGACCGGGGAGCTGTTTTTT
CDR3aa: CASTRGGTGELFF

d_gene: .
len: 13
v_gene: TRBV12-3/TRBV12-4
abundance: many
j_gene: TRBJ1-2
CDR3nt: TGTGCCAGCAGTTTAAACAGGGTCTACGGCTACACCTTC
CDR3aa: CASSLNRVYGYTF

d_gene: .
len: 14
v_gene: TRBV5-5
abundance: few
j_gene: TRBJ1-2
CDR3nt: TGTGCCAGCAGCTACGTATCTGCTAACTATGGCTACACCTTC
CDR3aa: CASSYVSANYGYTF

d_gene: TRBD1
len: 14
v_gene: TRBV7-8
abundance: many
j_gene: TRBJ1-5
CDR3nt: TGTGCCAGCAGCTTGGGACAGGGCGTTGGGCCCCAGCATTTT
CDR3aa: CASSLGQGVGPQHF

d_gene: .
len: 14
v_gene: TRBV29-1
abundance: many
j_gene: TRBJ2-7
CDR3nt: TGCAGCGTTGGTGGGCCGAGGGGGTTTTACGAGCAGTACTTC
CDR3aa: CSVGGPRGFYEQYF

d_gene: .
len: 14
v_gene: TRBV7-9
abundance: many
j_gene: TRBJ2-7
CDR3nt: TGTGCCAGCAGCTCCCCAGGGGGACTCTACGAGCAGTACTTC
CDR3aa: CASSSPGGLYEQYF

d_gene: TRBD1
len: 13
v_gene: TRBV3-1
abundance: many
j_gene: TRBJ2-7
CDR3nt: TGTGCCAGCAGCCAAGACAGGGGGTACGAGCAGTACTTC
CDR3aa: CASSQDRGYEQYF

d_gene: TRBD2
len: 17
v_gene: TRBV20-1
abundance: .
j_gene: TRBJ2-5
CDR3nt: TGCAGTGCTAGTATTAGCGGGGGGGGGCTCCTCCAAGAGACCCAGTACTTC
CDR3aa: CSASISGGGLLQETQYF

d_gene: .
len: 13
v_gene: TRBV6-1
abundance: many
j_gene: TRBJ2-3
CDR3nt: TGTGCCAGCATCTCGAAGTCCACAGATACGCAGTATTTT
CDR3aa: CASISKSTDTQYF

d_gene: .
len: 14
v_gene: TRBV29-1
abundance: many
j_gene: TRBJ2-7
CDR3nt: TGCAGCGTTGAGATCGCAGGGTCGTCCTACGAGCAGTACTTC
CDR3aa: CSVEIAGSSYEQYF

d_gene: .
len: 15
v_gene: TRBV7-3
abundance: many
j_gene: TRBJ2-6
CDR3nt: TGTGCCAGCAGCTTAACCAGGGCTGGGGCCAACGTCCTGACTTTC
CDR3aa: CASSLTRAGANVLTF

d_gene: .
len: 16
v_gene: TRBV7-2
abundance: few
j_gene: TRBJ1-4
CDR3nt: TGTGCCAGCAGCTTAGGTGGACTCCCAACTAATGAAAAACTGTTTTTT
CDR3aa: CASSLGGLPTNEKLFF

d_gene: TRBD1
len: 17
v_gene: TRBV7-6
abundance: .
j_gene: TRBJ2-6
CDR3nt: TGTGCCAGCAGCTCCCATACAGGGGGTGTTGGGGCCAACGTCCTGACTTTC
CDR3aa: CASSSHTGGVGANVLTF

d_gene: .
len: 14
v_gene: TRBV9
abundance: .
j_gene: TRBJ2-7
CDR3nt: TGTGCCAGCAGCGTAGGGCCAATGTCCTACGAGCAGTACTTC
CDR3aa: CASSVGPMSYEQYF

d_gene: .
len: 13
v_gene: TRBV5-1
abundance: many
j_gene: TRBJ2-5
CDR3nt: TGCGCCAGCCTAAGGAGTTTGGGAGAGACCCAGTACTTC
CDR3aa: CASLRSLGETQYF

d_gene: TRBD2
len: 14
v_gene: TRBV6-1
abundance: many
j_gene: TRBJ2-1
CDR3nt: TGTGCCAGCAGACTCAGACTAGCGGACAATGAGCAGTTCTTC
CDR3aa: CASRLRLADNEQFF

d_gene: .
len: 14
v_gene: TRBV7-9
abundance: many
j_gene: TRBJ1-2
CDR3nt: TGTGCCAGCAGCCAACTGGGAAGGGTGGATGGCTACACCTTC
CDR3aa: CASSQLGRVDGYTF

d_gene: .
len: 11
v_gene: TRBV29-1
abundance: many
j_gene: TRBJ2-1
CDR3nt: TGCAGCGTTGTCTCGACCCCTGAGCAGTTCTTC
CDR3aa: CSVVSTPEQFF

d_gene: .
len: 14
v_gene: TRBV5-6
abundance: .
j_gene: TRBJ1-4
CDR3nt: TGTGCCAGCAGCTCGCTTGCGGAAACGAGGAGACTGTTTTTT
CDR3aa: CASSSLAETRRLFF

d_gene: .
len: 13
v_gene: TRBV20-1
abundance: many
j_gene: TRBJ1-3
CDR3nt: TGCAGTGCTCACATGAGCTCTGGAAACACCATATATTTT
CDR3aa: CSAHMSSGNTIYF

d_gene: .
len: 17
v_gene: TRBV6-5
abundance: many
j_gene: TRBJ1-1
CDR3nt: TGTGCCAGCAGTTCGAGGGGGACGGTTGAAATGAACACTGAAGCTTTCTTT
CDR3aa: CASSSRGTVEMNTEAFF

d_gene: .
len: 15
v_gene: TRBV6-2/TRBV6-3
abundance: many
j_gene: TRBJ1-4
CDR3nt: TGTGCCAGCAGTCTACGACAGCCTACTAATGAAAAACTGTTTTTT
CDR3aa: CASSLRQPTNEKLFF

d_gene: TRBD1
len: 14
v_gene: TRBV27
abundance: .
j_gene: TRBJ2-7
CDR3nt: TGTGCCAGCAGTCCCTGGGACAGCGCCTACGAGCAGTACTTC
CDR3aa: CASSPWDSAYEQYF